This record covers a single T cell receptor (beta chain). The source of the sample is a study of blood T cells in healthy people across ages. Trimming took off 6 bases at V and 11 bases at J, with 11 bases between the two ends. CDR1 and CDR2 (germline): MNHEY, SVGEGT. The CDR3 consists of 12 residues. A sample-barcoded 5' primer and a J-beta primer mix were used in a second PCR of roughly 6 to 11 cycles. TCRdb passed the 5' RACE reads through MiXCR, listing each CDR3 protein once. Altogether hundreds of thousands of distinct CDR3 sequences are present, roughly 43% being singletons, with the ten largest covering more than 20%.

The sequencing sample was made of blood. The V and J genes are TRBV6-2 or TRBV6-3 and TRBJ2-6, with D possibly TRBD1 on 5 matching bases. This clonotype was sampled from a woman in her sixties in good health. The CDR3 nucleotides read TGTGCCAGCAGCCAACAGGTTTACGTCCTGACTTTC. Its protein is CASSQQVYVLTF.